This T cell receptor (beta chain) was sequenced for a study of blood T cell repertoires in COVID-19. Study-level background: There were acute and convalescent COVID-19 samples, and they came from the United States, Italy and Spain. T cells, B-cell-depleted T cells, or PBMCs supplied cDNA or gDNA.

CDR1 and CDR2 from the germline V gene are SGHNT and YYREEE (reference sequence). V shed 4 bases and J 3 bases; nucleotides not matched to a gene: 10. This CDR3 comprises 15 residues. Per the study methods: Reference gene primer amplification in the assay estimated nucleated cell counts. This table comes from immunoSEQ multiplex PCR, and its TCRdb copy is limited to in-frame clones, with some not included. V, J and clone size reflect that table, while D and trimming were determined from the DNA. The data contain approximately 200,000 clones, approximately 87% of them singletons. The TCR comes from a man aged 55 to 70 who had recovered from COVID-19. The chain recombines TRBV5-4 with TRBJ2-7; 7 bases match TRBD1. The sample consisted of peripheral blood. CDR3 coding DNA: TGTGCCAGCAGCCCACAGGGACAGCCACGCTACGAGCAGTACTTC. The encoded protein is CASSPQGQPRYEQYF. Full variable domain (missing parts from reference TRBV5-4 and TRBJ2-7): ETGVTQSPTHLIKTRGQQVTLRCSSQSGHNTVSWYQQALGQGPQFIFQYYREEENGRGNFPPRFSGLQFPNYSSELNVNALELDDSALYLCASSPQGQPRYEQYFGPGTRLTVT.